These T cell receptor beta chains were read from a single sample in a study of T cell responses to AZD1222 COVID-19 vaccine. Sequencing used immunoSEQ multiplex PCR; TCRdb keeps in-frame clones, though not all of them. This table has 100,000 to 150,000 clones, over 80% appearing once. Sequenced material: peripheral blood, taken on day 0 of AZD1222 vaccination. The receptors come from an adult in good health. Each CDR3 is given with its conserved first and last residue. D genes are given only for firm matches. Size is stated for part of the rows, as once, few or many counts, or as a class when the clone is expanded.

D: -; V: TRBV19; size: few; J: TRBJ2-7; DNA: TGTGCCAGTAGTATCTTCGGACAGATCAGCGAGCAGTACTTC; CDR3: CASSIFGQISEQYF
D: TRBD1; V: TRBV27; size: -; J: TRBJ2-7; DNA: TGTGCCAGCAGTTCCCCCGGGACAGTTTACGAGCAGTACTTC; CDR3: CASSSPGTVYEQYF
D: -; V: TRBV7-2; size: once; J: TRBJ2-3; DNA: TGTGCCAGCAGCTGGGACGCGGGCTACGATACGCAGTATTTT; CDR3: CASSWDAGYDTQYF
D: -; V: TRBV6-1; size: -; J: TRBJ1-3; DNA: TGTGCCAGCAGTGAAGCGCTCAGGGCGAGCTCTGGAAACACCATATATTTT; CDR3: CASSEALRASSGNTIYF
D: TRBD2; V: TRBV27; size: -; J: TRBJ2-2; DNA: TGTGCCAGCAGTCTTCTAGCGGGAGGTGGTACCGGGGAGCTGTTTTTT; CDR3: CASSLLAGGGTGELFF
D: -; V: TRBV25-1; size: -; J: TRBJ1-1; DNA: TGTGCCAGCAGTGCGACAGTTAACACTGAAGCTTTCTTT; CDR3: CASSATVNTEAFF
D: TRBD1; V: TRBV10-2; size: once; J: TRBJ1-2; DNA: TGCGCCAGCAGTGTCAACAGGGGGCGCGACTATGGCTACACCTTC; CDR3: CASSVNRGRDYGYTF
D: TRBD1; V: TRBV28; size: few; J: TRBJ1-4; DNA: TGTGCCAGCAGTTCACAGGGGACTAATGAAAAACTGTTTTTT; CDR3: CASSSQGTNEKLFF
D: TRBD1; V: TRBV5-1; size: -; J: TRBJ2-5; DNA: TGCGCCAGCAGCCGGATGAACAGGGGGCGAGAGACCCAGTACTTC; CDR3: CASSRMNRGRETQYF
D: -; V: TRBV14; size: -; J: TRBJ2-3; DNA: TGTGCCAGCAGCGGCGGGTATAGCACAGATACGCAGTATTTT; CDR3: CASSGGYSTDTQYF
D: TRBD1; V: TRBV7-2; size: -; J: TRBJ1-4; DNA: TGTGCCAGCCGCATACCAGGGGGGGAAAAACTGTTTTTT; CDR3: CASRIPGGEKLFF
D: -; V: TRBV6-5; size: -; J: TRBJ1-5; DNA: TGTGCCAGCAGTTTCGGGGGGGTTGATCAGCCCCAGCATTTT; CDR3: CASSFGGVDQPQHF
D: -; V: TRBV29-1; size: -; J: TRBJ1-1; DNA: TGCAGCGCTGTAGGTGCTTCTGAAGCTTTCTTT; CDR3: CSAVGASEAFF
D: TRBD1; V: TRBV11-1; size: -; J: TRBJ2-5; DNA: TGTGCCAGCAGCCCTTTAACCGGGACAGAAGAGACCCAGTACTTC; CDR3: CASSPLTGTEETQYF
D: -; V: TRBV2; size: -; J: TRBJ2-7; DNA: TGTGCCAGCAGTGTGCGTCAGAACTACGAGCAGTACTTC; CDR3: CASSVRQNYEQYF
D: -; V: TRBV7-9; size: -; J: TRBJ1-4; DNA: TGTGCCAGCAGCACCACCACAGGGAGGACTAATGAAAAACTGTTTTTT; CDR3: CASSTTTGRTNEKLFF
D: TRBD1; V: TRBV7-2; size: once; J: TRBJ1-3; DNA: TGTGCCAGCAGCAGGGACAGGGGGTCAAACACCATATATTTT; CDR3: CASSRDRGSNTIYF
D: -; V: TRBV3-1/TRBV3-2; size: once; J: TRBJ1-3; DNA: TGTGCCAGCAGCCAAGTGGGCCGGGTCTCTGGAAACACCATATATTTT; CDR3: CASSQVGRVSGNTIYF
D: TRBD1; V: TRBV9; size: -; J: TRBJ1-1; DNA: TGTGCCAGCGGGGGACAGACCGAAGCTTTCTTT; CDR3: CASGGQTEAFF
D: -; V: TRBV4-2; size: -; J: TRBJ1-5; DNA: TGTGCCAGCAGCCAAGTGGGTTCGGATCAGCCCCAGCATTTT; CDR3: CASSQVGSDQPQHF
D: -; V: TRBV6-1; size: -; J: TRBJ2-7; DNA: TGTGCCAGCAGTGAAGAAGGTTACTCCTACGAGCAGTACTTC; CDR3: CASSEEGYSYEQYF
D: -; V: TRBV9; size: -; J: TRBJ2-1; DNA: TGTGCCAGCAGCGTAGACCCCTACAATGAGCAGTTCTTC; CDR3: CASSVDPYNEQFF
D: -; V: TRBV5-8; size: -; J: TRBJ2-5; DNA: TGTGCCAGCAGCTATCGGGCAGAGACCCAGTACTTC; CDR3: CASSYRAETQYF
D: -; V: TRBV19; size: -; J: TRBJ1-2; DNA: TGTGCCAGTAGTTGGAGTTTCCGGGGCCGGGATGGCTACACCTTC; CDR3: CASSWSFRGRDGYTF
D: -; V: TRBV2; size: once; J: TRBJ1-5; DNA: TGTGCCAGCAGTGAGGGATTTCAGCCCCAGCATTTT; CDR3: CASSEGFQPQHF
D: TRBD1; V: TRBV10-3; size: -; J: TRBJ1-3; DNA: TGTGCCATCAGTGAGACAGGGGGCTCGGGAAACACCATATATTTT; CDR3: CAISETGGSGNTIYF
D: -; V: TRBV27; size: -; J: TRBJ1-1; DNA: TGTGCCAGCAGTTCTCAATTCGGTGAAGCTTTCTTT; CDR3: CASSSQFGEAFF
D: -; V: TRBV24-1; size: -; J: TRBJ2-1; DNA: TGTGCCACCAGTGACCCCGGGGGTAGCTCCTACAATGAGCAGTTCTTC; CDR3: CATSDPGGSSYNEQFF
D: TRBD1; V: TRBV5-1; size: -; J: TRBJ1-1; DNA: TGCGCCAGCAGCCCGGGACAGACTAGAGGGAACACTGAAGCTTTCTTT; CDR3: CASSPGQTRGNTEAFF
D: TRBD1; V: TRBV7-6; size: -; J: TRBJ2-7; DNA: TGTGCCAGCAGCTTATACCCCCGGGACAGGGAAAACGAGCAGTACTTC; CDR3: CASSLYPRDRENEQYF
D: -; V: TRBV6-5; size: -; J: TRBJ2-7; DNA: TGTGCCAGCAGCCGGGACGGGTCCTACGAGCAGTACTTC; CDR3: CASSRDGSYEQYF
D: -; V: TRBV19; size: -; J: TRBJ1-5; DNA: TGTGCCAGTGGCCGAAGTGGTGGGGGCAATCAGCCCCAGCATTTT; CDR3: CASGRSGGGNQPQHF
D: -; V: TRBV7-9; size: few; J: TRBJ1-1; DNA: TGTGCCAGCAGCCCACGCAGGGGATTGGGCACTGAAGCTTTCTTT; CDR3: CASSPRRGLGTEAFF